A selection of T cell receptor beta chains follows, all from one sample in a study of identical twins. One entry per CDR3 protein results from TCRdb running MiXCR on the 5' RACE reads. The sample has 450,000 or so distinct CDR3 sequences; approximately 15% are singletons. Another study also made use of these data, one on yellow fever vaccine responses in identical twins.

The sample consisted of CD4+ T cells sorted from blood. Receptor source: a woman under 30 in good health. CDR3s include the opening cysteine and the closing phenylalanine or tryptophan. Each record gives: J gene, D gene, V gene, clone size, CDR3 protein, CDR3 DNA. The D gene is left open where the match is weak. Clone size is given for some rows only: seen once, a few or many times, or a class if the clone is expanded.

J: TRBJ2-7
D: -
V: TRBV7-2
size: -
CDR3: CASSSKSGGLAYEQYF
DNA: TGTGCCAGCAGCTCCAAGTCCGGGGGCCTCGCCTACGAGCAGTACTTC

J: TRBJ2-2
D: -
V: TRBV20-1
size: -
CDR3: CSAPQVDKNTGELFF
DNA: TGCAGTGCTCCGCAGGTAGACAAGAACACCGGGGAGCTGTTTTTT

J: TRBJ2-7
D: -
V: TRBV20-1
size: -
CDR3: CSARAGLGGLVQYF
DNA: TGCAGTGCTAGGGCTGGGCTCGGGGGACTGGTCCAGTACTTC

J: TRBJ1-6
D: TRBD1
V: TRBV20-1
size: many
CDR3: CSARQGAHGSPLHF
DNA: TGCAGTGCTAGACAGGGGGCGCATGGTTCACCCCTCCACTTT

J: TRBJ2-3
D: -
V: TRBV6-6
size: -
CDR3: CASSYRGVEGCYF
DNA: TGTGCCAGCAGTTACAGGGGGGTAGAGGGCTGTTATTTT

J: TRBJ2-2
D: -
V: TRBV6-2/TRBV6-3
size: -
CDR3: CASSYPQVKRKDTGELFF
DNA: TGTGCCAGCAGTTACCCCCAGGTCAAGCGTAAGGACACCGGGGAGCTGTTTTTT

J: TRBJ2-1
D: TRBD2
V: TRBV19
size: -
CDR3: CASMSRGGRNEQFF
DNA: TGTGCCAGTATGAGTCGGGGGGGCCGCAATGAGCAGTTCTTC

J: TRBJ2-1
D: -
V: TRBV11-2
size: few
CDR3: CASSPGLEQFF
DNA: TGTGCCAGCAGCCCCGGACTGGAGCAGTTCTTC

J: TRBJ1-6
D: -
V: TRBV7-2
size: many
CDR3: CASSLGFDQSPLHF
DNA: TGTGCCAGCAGCTTAGGTTTCGACCAGTCACCCCTCCACTTT

J: TRBJ2-7
D: -
V: TRBV4-3
size: few
CDR3: CASSQRTGYEQYF
DNA: TGCGCCAGCAGCCAACGTACGGGCTACGAGCAGTACTTC

J: TRBJ2-5
D: TRBD1
V: TRBV20-1
size: few
CDR3: CSAGDRVSETQYF
DNA: TGCAGTGCCGGGGACAGGGTTTCAGAGACCCAGTACTTC

J: TRBJ1-4
D: -
V: TRBV20-1
size: few
CDR3: CSAIGPTNEKLFF
DNA: TGCAGTGCTATTGGGCCAACTAATGAAAAACTGTTTTTT

J: TRBJ1-5
D: -
V: TRBV5-1
size: many
CDR3: CASSSGSHLRVYQPQHF
DNA: TGCGCCAGCAGCTCGGGGTCCCACTTACGTGTATATCAGCCCCAGCATTTT

J: TRBJ2-3
D: -
V: TRBV5-1
size: many
CDR3: CASSWNRDATQYF
DNA: TGCGCCAGCAGCTGGAACAGGGATGCTACGCAGTATTTT

J: TRBJ2-1
D: TRBD1
V: TRBV5-8
size: -
CDR3: CAISSRDSNNEQFF
DNA: TGTGCCATCAGCTCTCGGGACAGCAACAATGAGCAGTTCTTC

J: TRBJ2-4
D: TRBD1
V: TRBV6-5
size: few
CDR3: CASGTGDIQYF
DNA: TGTGCCAGCGGGACAGGGGACATTCAGTACTTC

J: TRBJ2-5
D: -
V: TRBV6-5
size: once
CDR3: CASSYSTMVQETQYF
DNA: TGTGCCAGCAGTTACTCGACAATGGTCCAAGAGACCCAGTACTTC